A selection of T cell receptor beta chains follows, all from one sample in a study of beta chain features in type 1 diabetes. TCRdb keeps only in-frame clones here, not all; method: immunoSEQ multiplex PCR. The sample comprises about 260,000 clones, just over 20% of which are singletons, and 0.028% rests with the top ten. Specimen: naive CD4+ T cells from blood. All receptors come from a woman in her thirties or forties with type 1 diabetes. Each CDR3 is given with its conserved first and last residue. The D gene is left open where the match is weak. Expanded clones get a size class; other rows say once, few or many, or leave the size out.

v_call	cdr3_length	clone_size	d_call	j_call	cdr3_aa	cdr3_nt
TRBV19	13	few	TRBD1	TRBJ1-1	CASSFGQGIEAFF	TGTGCCAGTAGTTTTGGACAGGGGATTGAAGCTTTCTTT
TRBV30	11	NA	NA	TRBJ1-3	CAWNSPNTIYF	TGTGCCTGGAACTCCCCAAACACCATATATTTT
TRBV7-9	13	NA	NA	TRBJ2-4	CASSLQTGNIQYF	TGTGCCAGCAGCTTACAGACCGGGAACATTCAGTACTTC
TRBV10-3	13	few	TRBD1	TRBJ2-5	CAINPGQGETQYF	TGTGCCATCAACCCGGGACAGGGGGAGACCCAGTACTTC
TRBV15	12	NA	NA	TRBJ2-1	CATSREVDEQFF	TGTGCCACCAGCAGAGAGGTAGATGAGCAGTTCTTC
TRBV18	14	NA	TRBD1	TRBJ2-7	CASSPGTGLYEQYF	TGTGCCAGCTCACCCGGGACAGGACTCTACGAGCAGTACTTC
TRBV28	15	NA	NA	TRBJ1-2	CASTGSSVSNYGYTF	TGTGCCAGCACAGGATCTTCGGTTTCTAACTATGGCTACACCTTC
TRBV28	16	NA	TRBD2	TRBJ2-5	CASSLWGLAPRETQYF	TGTGCCAGCAGTTTGTGGGGACTAGCGCCTAGGGAGACCCAGTACTTC
TRBV7-9	15	NA	NA	TRBJ2-1	CASSADGPSSREQFF	TGTGCCAGCAGCGCCGATGGGCCCTCCTCCCGGGAGCAGTTCTTC
TRBV7-9	15	NA	NA	TRBJ1-1	CASSLVAVKNTEAFF	TGTGCCAGCAGCTTAGTGGCAGTTAAGAACACTGAAGCTTTCTTT
TRBV7-2	16	NA	NA	TRBJ2-7	CASSSQSGSPSSEQYF	TGTGCCAGCAGCTCCCAATCCGGGAGCCCTTCATCCGAGCAGTACTTC
TRBV6-4	13	few	TRBD1	TRBJ1-1	CASSSYRGSEAFF	TGTGCCAGCAGTTCTTACAGGGGCTCGGAAGCTTTCTTT
TRBV2	12	NA	NA	TRBJ2-5	CASKASGETQYF	TGTGCCAGCAAAGCCTCCGGGGAGACCCAGTACTTC
TRBV9	11	NA	NA	TRBJ2-3	CASSVPLTQYF	TGTGCCAGCAGCGTACCACTTACGCAGTATTTT
TRBV4-3	17	few	TRBD1	TRBJ2-6	CASSSGTGGAGANVLTF	TGCGCCAGCAGCTCCGGGACAGGGGGCGCCGGGGCCAACGTCCTGACTTTC
TRBV7-2	13	few	NA	TRBJ2-7	CASSFGQTYEQYF	TGTGCCAGCAGCTTCGGACAGACCTACGAGCAGTACTTC
TRBV25-1	15	few	TRBD1	TRBJ2-5	CASSSGTGSQETQYF	TGTGCCAGCAGTTCCGGGACAGGGTCCCAAGAGACCCAGTACTTC
TRBV7-9	14	NA	NA	TRBJ1-1	CASSVEAGNTEAFF	TGTGCCAGCAGCGTAGAGGCGGGGAACACTGAAGCTTTCTTT
TRBV7-9	16	NA	NA	TRBJ1-1	CASSLGGRGANTEAFF	TGTGCCAGCAGCTTGGGGGGGAGAGGGGCGAACACTGAAGCTTTCTTT
TRBV5-6	14	once	TRBD1	TRBJ1-5	CASSFGQGGQPQHF	TGTGCCAGCAGCTTCGGACAGGGGGGACAGCCCCAGCATTTT
TRBV29-1	14	few	TRBD1	TRBJ2-3	CSVAVEGAADTQYF	TGCAGCGTTGCGGTTGAGGGGGCCGCAGATACGCAGTATTTT
TRBV10-3	13	NA	NA	TRBJ1-5	CAISGDLDQPQHF	TGTGCCATCAGCGGGGATCTCGATCAGCCCCAGCATTTT
TRBV29-1	15	few	TRBD2	TRBJ2-1	CSVELLAVAYNEQFF	TGCAGCGTTGAGTTGCTAGCGGTAGCCTACAATGAGCAGTTCTTC
TRBV18	17	NA	NA	TRBJ2-7	CASSPGRGALSSYEQYF	TGTGCCAGCTCACCCGGCAGGGGGGCGCTCAGCTCCTACGAGCAGTACTTC
TRBV2	16	NA	TRBD1	TRBJ2-4	CASSRARTGGWNIQYF	TGTGCCAGCAGTCGCGCTCGGACAGGGGGCTGGAACATTCAGTACTTC
TRBV28	14	few	TRBD2	TRBJ2-2	CASETSGVTGELFF	TGTGCCAGCGAGACTAGCGGGGTCACCGGGGAGCTGTTTTTT
TRBV30	12	few	NA	TRBJ2-7	CAWSPEGVEQYF	TGTGCCTGGAGTCCGGAAGGGGTCGAGCAGTACTTC